Below are 18 T cell receptor beta chains sequenced from a single sample in a study of beta chain features in type 1 diabetes. As every portion of the isolated RNA was reverse transcribed, the sequencing read expressed TCRB transcripts. Sequencing used immunoSEQ multiplex PCR; TCRdb keeps in-frame clones, though not all of them. Of about 360,000 clones in the sample, roughly 12% are singletons; the top ten hold about 0.018%. The sequenced sample was naive CD4+ T cells from blood. These receptors all come from a man aged 18 to 35 in good health.

V gene TRBV28 combines with J gene TRBJ2-3; 7 bases match TRBD2. The CDR3 has 15 residues. Germline V gene sequence: CDR1 MDHEN, CDR2 SYDVKM. V dropped 3 bases and J dropped 4; count of bases not matched to a gene: 7. The CDR3 DNA sequence: TGTGCCAGCAGTTTTAACGGGAGGCCATCAGATACGCAGTATTTT. Translation: CASSFNGRPSDTQYF.

This clone has only a few counts. This chain connects TRBV7-2 to TRBJ2-7, with 7 bases aligning to TRBD2. Per the germline V gene, CDR1 is SGHTA and CDR2 is FQGNSA. The CDR3 contains 15 residues. After removal of 9 bases from V and 5 bases from J, the junction contained 16 bases not matched to a gene. The CDR3 spells CASTRFAGVSHEQYF. Written as DNA, the CDR3 is TGTGCCAGTACGCGTTTTGCGGGAGTTTCCCACGAGCAGTACTTC.

V usage is TRBV5-6 and J usage is TRBJ2-2; 8 positions match TRBD1. The CDR3 length is 15 residues. J was trimmed by 4 bases and V by 3 bases; bases with no gene match: 5. CDR1 and CDR2 from the germline V gene are SGHDT and YYEEEE. The CDR3 nucleotides are TGTGCCAGCAGCTCAGGACAGGGCGTCACCGGGGAGCTGTTTTTT. Protein sequence: CASSSGQGVTGELFF. Drawing the rest from reference TRBV5-6 and TRBJ2-2, the complete variable domain is DAGVTQSPTHLIKTRGQQVTLRCSPKSGHDTVSWYQQALGQGPQFIFQYYEEEERQRGNFPDRFSGHQFPNYSSELNVNALLLGDSALYLCASSSGQGVTGELFFGEGSRLTVL.

The rearrangement uses TRBV30 and TRBJ2-1, with a weak D call TRBD1 (6 bases). V gave up 0 bases and J gave up 1 base, with 7 bases separating them. Germline lookup yields CDR1 GTSNPN and CDR2 SVGIG (reference sequence). This CDR3 is 14 amino acids long. The CDR3: CAWSVQGSYNEQFF. The CDR3 DNA is TGTGCCTGGAGTGTACAGGGTTCCTACAATGAGCAGTTCTTC.

This sequence joins TRBV6-1 and TRBJ2-7; a weak D match, TRBD1 (5 bases). Trimming took 2 bases from V and 2 from J, leaving 7 bases between them. Germline assignment: CDR1 MNHNS and CDR2 SASEGT. The length of the CDR3 is 13 residues. This chain's CDR3 is CASSERQPYEQYF. As DNA, the CDR3 is TGTGCCAGCAGTGAACGACAGCCCTACGAGCAGTACTTC.

This clone was seen only a few times. The rearrangement links TRBV6-6 to TRBJ2-5; 8 bases line up with TRBD2. TRBJ2-7 explains the end of the DNA better; the J call may be wrong. Germline CDR1 reads MNHNY; CDR2 reads SVGAGI (reference sequence). The CDR3 length is 16 residues. The CDR3 is CASTPPPGLGTYEQYF. As DNA, the CDR3 is TGTGCCAGCACCCCACCCCCGGGACTAGGGACCTACGAGCAGTACTTC.

The chain links TRBV6-5 to TRBJ2-5; D might be TRBD2 (5 bases). In germline, CDR1 is MNHEY, CDR2 SVGAGI. CDR3 length: 11 amino acids. Between the trimmed V and J ends, which lost 6 bases and 5 bases, there was a span of 7 bases. CDR3 coding DNA: TGTGCCAGCAGAGGCGGGGAGACCCAGTACTTC. It specifies CASRGGETQYF.

This clone was counted only a few times. The chain uses TRBV4-3 and TRBJ1-2, with 8 bases identical to TRBD1. The CDR3 contains 14 residues. The germline V gene has CDR1 LGHNA and CDR2 YSLEER. The J segment lost 2 bases and the V segment lost 4 bases, leaving 3 bases of the junction unmatched. CDR3 sequence reads: CASSPGQVNYGYTF. The CDR3 DNA is TGCGCCAGCAGCCCGGGACAGGTAAACTATGGCTACACCTTC.

This CDR3 reads CASRRGLLDTQYF. CDR3 DNA sequence: TGTGCCAGCAGAAGAGGGCTGTTAGATACGCAGTATTTT. The V gene is TRBV25-1, the J gene TRBJ2-3; D perhaps matches TRBD2 (5 bases). Between the trimmed V and J ends, which lost 6 bases and 5 bases, there was a span of 12 bases. This CDR3 region has 13 residues. The V gene's germline CDR1 is MGHDK and CDR2 SYGVNS.

The chain has TRBV19 and TRBJ2-3; 7 nucleotides match TRBD1. The V gene's germline CDR1 is LNHDA and CDR2 SQIVND (reference sequence). This CDR3 spans 15 amino acids. V was pared by 8 bases and J by 2 bases, with 10 bases of the junction left unmatched. CDR3 protein: CASSQGLKDTDTQYF. In DNA form, the CDR3 reads TGTGCCAGTTCACAGGGGTTAAAGGACACAGATACGCAGTATTTT.

The chain has TRBV6-1 and TRBJ1-5; unclear D gene. Germline CDR1 is MNHNS and CDR2 is SASEGT. V was cut by 1 base and J by 10 bases, with 8 bases left in between. The CDR3 has 12 amino acids. CDR3 sequence: CASSEVRSPQHF. CDR3 in DNA: TGTGCCAGCAGTGAAGTCCGGAGTCCCCAGCATTTT.

The chain employs TRBV13 and TRBJ2-3; 9 nucleotides align to TRBD2. V gave up 1 base and J gave up 8 bases; unmatched junction bases: 10. The germline V gene encodes CDR1 PRHDT and CDR2 FYEKMQ (reference sequence). The length of the CDR3 is 16 residues. The CDR3 region is CASSLEAGGRLVTQYF. DNA for the CDR3: TGTGCCAGCAGCTTAGAGGCGGGGGGGCGATTGGTTACGCAGTATTTT.

This clone was picked up a small number of times. The J gene is TRBJ2-6, the V gene TRBV7-3; tentatively, D is TRBD1 (6 bases). The CDR3 runs 15 residues. The V end was cut by 5 bases, the J end by 0 bases, with 8 bases between. Germline CDR1 is SGHTA and CDR2 is FQGTGA. The CDR3 sequence is CASSTGISGANVLTF. CDR3 DNA: TGTGCCAGCAGCACAGGGATCTCTGGGGCCAACGTCCTGACTTTC.

The rearrangement uses TRBV5-6 and TRBJ1-5; D is ambiguous. The CDR3 is 12 residues long. The germline V and J ends were trimmed by 5 bases and 6 bases, with 9 bases remaining between them. Germline V gene sequence: CDR1 SGHDT, CDR2 YYEEEE. CDR3 DNA: TGTGCCAGCAGTTTCGTCGGTCAGCCCCAGCATTTT. Encoded protein: CASSFVGQPQHF.

This clone was seen more than once but under ten times. The chain links TRBV5-1 to TRBJ1-1; D ambiguous. Per germline, CDR1 SGHRS and CDR2 YFSETQ. The CDR3 sequence is 14 residues long. V dropped 2 bases and J dropped 2 bases, with 10 bases sitting between them. The CDR3 here is CASSFGRSNTEAFF. CDR3 sequence (DNA): TGCGCCAGCAGCTTCGGGAGGAGCAACACTGAAGCTTTCTTT. Using reference TRBV5-1 and TRBJ1-1 for the parts outside the CDR3, the full variable domain is KAGVTQTPRYLIKTRGQQVTLSCSPISGHRSVSWYQQTPGQGLQFLFEYFSETQRNKGNFPGRFSGRQFSNSRSEMNVSTLELGDSALYLCASSFGRSNTEAFFGQGTRLTVV.

This clone was observed a few times. The chain recombines TRBV5-1 with TRBJ2-1; D is uncertain. The CDR3 length is 16 residues. The germline V gene has CDR1 SGHRS and CDR2 YFSETQ. Trimming removed 0 bases at V and 2 bases at J, with 12 bases between. The CDR3 nucleotides are TGCGCCAGCAGCTTGGCCAGTTGGCAAGCCTACAATGAGCAGTTCTTC. Protein: CASSLASWQAYNEQFF. The full variable domain, with the rest looked up from reference TRBV5-1 and TRBJ2-1, is KAGVTQTPRYLIKTRGQQVTLSCSPISGHRSVSWYQQTPGQGLQFLFEYFSETQRNKGNFPGRFSGRQFSNSRSEMNVSTLELGDSALYLCASSLASWQAYNEQFFGPGTRLTVL.

V usage is TRBV19 and J usage is TRBJ1-2, with D possibly being TRBD1 (6 bases). The germline V and J ends were trimmed by 4 bases and 6 bases, with 18 bases remaining between them. CDR1 and CDR2 (germline): LNHDA, SQIVND (reference sequence). The CDR3 extends over 15 amino acids. In nucleotides, the CDR3 is TGTGCCAGTAGTACACTCGGGACATCGAGGAATGGCTACACCTTC. It translates to CASSTLGTSRNGYTF.

This clone came up a few times. The V gene is TRBV4-1, the J gene TRBJ2-7, with a weak D call TRBD1 (6 bases). The CDR3 contains 13 residues. V lost 4 bases to trimming and J lost 2 bases, with 9 bases between them. Germline assignment: CDR1 MGHRA and CDR2 YSYEKL. CDR3 amino acids: CASSLRDTYEQYF. The CDR3, as DNA: TGCGCCAGCAGCCTCCGGGACACCTACGAGCAGTACTTC.